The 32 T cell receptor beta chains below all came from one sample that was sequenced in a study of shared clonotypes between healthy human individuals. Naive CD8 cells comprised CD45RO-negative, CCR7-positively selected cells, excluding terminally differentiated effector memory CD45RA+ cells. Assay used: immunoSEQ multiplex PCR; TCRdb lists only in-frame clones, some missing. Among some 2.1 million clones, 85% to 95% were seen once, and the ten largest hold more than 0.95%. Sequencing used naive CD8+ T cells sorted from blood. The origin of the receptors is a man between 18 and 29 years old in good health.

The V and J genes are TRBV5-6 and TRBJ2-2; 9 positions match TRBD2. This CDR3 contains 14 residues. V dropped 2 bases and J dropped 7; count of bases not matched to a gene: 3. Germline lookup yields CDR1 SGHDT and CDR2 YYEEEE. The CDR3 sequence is CASSLAGGGGELFF. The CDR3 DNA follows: TGTGCCAGCAGCTTAGCGGGAGGAGGCGGGGAGCTGTTTTTT. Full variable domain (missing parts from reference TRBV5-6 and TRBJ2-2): DAGVTQSPTHLIKTRGQQVTLRCSPKSGHDTVSWYQQALGQGPQFIFQYYEEEERQRGNFPDRFSGHQFPNYSSELNVNALLLGDSALYLCASSLAGGGGELFFGEGSRLTVL.

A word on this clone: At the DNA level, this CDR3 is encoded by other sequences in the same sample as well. The CDR3 here is CASSQVRGRGTDTQYF. Written as DNA, the CDR3 is TGTGCCAGCAGCCAAGTTCGGGGCAGGGGCACAGATACGCAGTATTTT. The chain uses TRBV14 and TRBJ2-3; D is tentatively TRBD1 or TRBD2 (5 bases each). V was shortened by 1 base and J by 1 base, with 12 bases between the two germline ends. Germline loops: CDR1 SGHDN, CDR2 FVKESK. This CDR3 is 16 amino acids long. Full variable domain (rest looked up from reference TRBV14 and TRBJ2-3): EAGVTQFPSHSVIEKGQTVTLRCDPISGHDNLYWYRRVMGKEIKFLLHFVKESKQDESGMPNNRFLAERTGGTYSTLKVQPAELEDSGVYFCASSQVRGRGTDTQYFGPGTRLTVL.

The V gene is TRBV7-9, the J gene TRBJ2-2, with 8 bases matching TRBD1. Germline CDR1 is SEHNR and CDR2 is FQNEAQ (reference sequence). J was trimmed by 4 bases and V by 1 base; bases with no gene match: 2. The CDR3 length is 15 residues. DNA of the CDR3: TGTGCCAGCAGCTTAGGGACAGGGTTCACCGGGGAGCTGTTTTTT. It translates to CASSLGTGFTGELFF.

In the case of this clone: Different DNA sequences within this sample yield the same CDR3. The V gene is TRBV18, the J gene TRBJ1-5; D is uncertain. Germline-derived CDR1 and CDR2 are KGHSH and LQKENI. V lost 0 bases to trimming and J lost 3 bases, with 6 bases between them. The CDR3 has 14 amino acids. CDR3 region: CASSPPGVNQPQHF. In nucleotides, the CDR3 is TGTGCCAGCTCACCACCGGGCGTCAATCAGCCCCAGCATTTT.

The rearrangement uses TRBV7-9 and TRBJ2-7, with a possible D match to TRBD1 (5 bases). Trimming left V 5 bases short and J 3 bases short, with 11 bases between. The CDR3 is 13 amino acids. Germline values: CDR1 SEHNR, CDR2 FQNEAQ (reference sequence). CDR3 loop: CASSQTENYEQYF. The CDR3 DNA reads TGTGCCAGCAGCCAGACAGAGAACTACGAGCAGTACTTC.

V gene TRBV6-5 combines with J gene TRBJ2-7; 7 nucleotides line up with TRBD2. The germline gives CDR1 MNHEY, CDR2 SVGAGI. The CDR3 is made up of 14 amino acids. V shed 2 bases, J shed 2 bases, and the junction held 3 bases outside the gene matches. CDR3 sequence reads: CASSYREDAYEQYF. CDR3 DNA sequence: TGTGCCAGCAGTTACCGGGAGGACGCCTACGAGCAGTACTTC.

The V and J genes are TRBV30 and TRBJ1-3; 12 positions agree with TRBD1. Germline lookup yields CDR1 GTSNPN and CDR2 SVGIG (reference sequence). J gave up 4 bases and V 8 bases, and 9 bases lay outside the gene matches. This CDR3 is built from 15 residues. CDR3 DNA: TGTGCCAAGAGGGACAGGGGGCAAAGGGGAAACACCATATATTTT. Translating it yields CAKRDRGQRGNTIYF. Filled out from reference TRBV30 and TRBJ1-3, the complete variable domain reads SQTIHQWPATLVQPVGSPLSLECTVEGTSNPNLYWYRQAAGRGLQLLFYSVGIGQISSEVPQNLSASRPQDRQFILSSKKLLLSDSGFYLCAKRDRGQRGNTIYFGEGSWLTVV.

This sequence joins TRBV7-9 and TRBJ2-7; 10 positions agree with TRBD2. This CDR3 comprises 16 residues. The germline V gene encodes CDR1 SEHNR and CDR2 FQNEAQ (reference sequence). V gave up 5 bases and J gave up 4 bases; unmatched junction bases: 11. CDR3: CASSPGLADVSYEQYF. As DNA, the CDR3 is TGTGCCAGCAGCCCCGGACTAGCGGACGTTTCGTACGAGCAGTACTTC.

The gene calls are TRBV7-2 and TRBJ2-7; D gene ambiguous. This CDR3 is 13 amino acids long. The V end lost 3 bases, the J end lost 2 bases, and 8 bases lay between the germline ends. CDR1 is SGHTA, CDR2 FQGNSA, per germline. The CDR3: CASSFNSPYEQYF. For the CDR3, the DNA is TGTGCCAGCAGCTTTAACTCGCCCTACGAGCAGTACTTC.

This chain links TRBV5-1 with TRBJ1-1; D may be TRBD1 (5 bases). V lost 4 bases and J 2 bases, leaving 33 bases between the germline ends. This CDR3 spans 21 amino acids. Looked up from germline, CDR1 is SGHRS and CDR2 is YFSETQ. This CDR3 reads CASSPLGAKAKGVAGNTEAFF. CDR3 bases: TGCGCCAGCAGCCCCCTCGGGGCAAAGGCTAAAGGAGTGGCGGGTAACACTGAAGCTTTCTTT.

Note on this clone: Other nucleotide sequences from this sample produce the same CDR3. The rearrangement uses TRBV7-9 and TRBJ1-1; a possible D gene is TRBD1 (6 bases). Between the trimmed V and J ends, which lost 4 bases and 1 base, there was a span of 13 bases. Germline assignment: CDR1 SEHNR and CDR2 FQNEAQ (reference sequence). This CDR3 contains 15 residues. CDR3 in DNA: TGTGCCAGCAGCTCCTCGACAGGAGGGAACACTGAAGCTTTCTTT. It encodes CASSSSTGGNTEAFF.

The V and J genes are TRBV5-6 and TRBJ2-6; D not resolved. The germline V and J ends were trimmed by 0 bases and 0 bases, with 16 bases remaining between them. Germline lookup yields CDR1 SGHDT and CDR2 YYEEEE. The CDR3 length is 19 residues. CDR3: CASSLGPRAQFSGANVLTF. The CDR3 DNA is TGTGCCAGCAGCTTGGGCCCCCGGGCTCAATTCTCTGGGGCCAACGTCCTGACTTTC.

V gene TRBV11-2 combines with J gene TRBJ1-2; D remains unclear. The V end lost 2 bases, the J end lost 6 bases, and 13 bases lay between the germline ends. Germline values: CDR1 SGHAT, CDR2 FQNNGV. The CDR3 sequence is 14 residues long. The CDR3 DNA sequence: TGTGCCAGCAGCTTAAGCCCCCAAGGAGATGGCTACACCTTC. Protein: CASSLSPQGDGYTF. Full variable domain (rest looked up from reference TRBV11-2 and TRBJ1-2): EAGVAQSPRYKIIEKRQSVAFWCNPISGHATLYWYQQILGQGPKLLIQFQNNGVVDDSQLPKDRFSAERLKGVDSTLKIQPAKLEDSAVYLCASSLSPQGDGYTFGSGTRLTVV.

The CDR3 nucleotides are TGTGCCAGCAGCCGCAGGCAGCCGACAAGCTCCTACAATGAGCAGTTCTTC. Its translation: CASSRRQPTSSYNEQFF. The chain joins TRBV14 to TRBJ2-1; D gene unclear. This CDR3 contains 17 residues. The germline gives CDR1 SGHDN, CDR2 FVKESK. V lost 4 bases and J lost 0, with 16 bases in between.

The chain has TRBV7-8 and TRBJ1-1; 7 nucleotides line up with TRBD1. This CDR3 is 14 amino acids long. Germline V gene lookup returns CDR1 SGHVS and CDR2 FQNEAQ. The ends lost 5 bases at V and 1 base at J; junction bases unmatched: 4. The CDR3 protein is CASSLGQTNTEAFF. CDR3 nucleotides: TGTGCCAGCAGCCTGGGACAGACGAACACTGAAGCTTTCTTT.

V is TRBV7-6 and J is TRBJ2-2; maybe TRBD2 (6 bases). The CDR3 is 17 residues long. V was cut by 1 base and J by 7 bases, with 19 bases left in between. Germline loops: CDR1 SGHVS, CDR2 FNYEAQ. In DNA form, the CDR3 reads TGTGCCAGCAGCTTAGGCGCTCCGGGAGAGGCGGACGGGGAGCTGTTTTTT. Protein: CASSLGAPGEADGELFF.

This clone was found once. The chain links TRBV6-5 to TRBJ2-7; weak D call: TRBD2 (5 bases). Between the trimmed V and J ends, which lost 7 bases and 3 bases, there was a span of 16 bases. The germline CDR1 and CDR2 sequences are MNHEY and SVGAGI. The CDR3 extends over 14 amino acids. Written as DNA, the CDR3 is TGTGCCAGCACCACAATGGACTGGAGCTACGAGCAGTACTTC. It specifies CASTTMDWSYEQYF.

The CDR3 nucleotides read TGCGCCAGCAGCTTGGCCGATCTTTTCTACAATGAGCAGTTCTTC. This codes for CASSLADLFYNEQFF. The chain combines TRBV5-1 with TRBJ2-1; D unresolved. Germline V gene lookup returns CDR1 SGHRS and CDR2 YFSETQ. The ends were cut back, 0 bases at V and 3 bases at J, with 10 bases in the middle. CDR3 size: 15 residues.

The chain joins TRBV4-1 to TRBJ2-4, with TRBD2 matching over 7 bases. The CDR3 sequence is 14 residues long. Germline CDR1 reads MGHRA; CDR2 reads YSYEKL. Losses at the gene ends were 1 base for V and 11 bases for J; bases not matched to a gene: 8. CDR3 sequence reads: CASSQVYGLDVQYF. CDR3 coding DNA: TGCGCCAGCAGCCAAGTTTACGGACTAGACGTTCAGTACTTC.

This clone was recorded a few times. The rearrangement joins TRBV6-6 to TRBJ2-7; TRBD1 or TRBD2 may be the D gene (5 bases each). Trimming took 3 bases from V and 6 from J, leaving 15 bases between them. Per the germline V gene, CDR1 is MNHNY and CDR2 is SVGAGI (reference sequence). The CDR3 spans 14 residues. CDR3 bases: TGTGCCAGCAGTTATCCGGGGCGCGGGTCCGAGCAGTACTTC. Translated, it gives CASSYPGRGSEQYF.

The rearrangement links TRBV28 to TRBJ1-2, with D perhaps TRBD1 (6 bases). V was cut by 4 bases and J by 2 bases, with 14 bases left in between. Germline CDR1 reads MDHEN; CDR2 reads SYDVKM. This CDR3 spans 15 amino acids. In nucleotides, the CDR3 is TGTGCCAGCAGTTCGCTGACAGGTTCGAACTATGGCTACACCTTC. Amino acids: CASSSLTGSNYGYTF.

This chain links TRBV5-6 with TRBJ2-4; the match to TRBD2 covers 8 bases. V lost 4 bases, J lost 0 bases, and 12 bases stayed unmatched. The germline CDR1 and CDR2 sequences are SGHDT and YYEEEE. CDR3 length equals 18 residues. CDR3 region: CASSAEGAGVLAKNIQYF. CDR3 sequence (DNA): TGTGCCAGCAGCGCGGAGGGAGCGGGAGTGCTAGCCAAAAACATTCAGTACTTC. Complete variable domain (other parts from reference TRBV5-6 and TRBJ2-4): DAGVTQSPTHLIKTRGQQVTLRCSPKSGHDTVSWYQQALGQGPQFIFQYYEEEERQRGNFPDRFSGHQFPNYSSELNVNALLLGDSALYLCASSAEGAGVLAKNIQYFGAGTRLSVL.

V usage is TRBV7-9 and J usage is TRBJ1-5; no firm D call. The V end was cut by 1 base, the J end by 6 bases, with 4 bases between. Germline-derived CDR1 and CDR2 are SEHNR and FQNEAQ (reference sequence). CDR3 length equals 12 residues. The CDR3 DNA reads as TGTGCCAGCAGCTTAGGGATTCAGCCCCAGCATTTT. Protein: CASSLGIQPQHF.

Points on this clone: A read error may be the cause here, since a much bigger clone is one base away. For the CDR3, the DNA is TGTGCCAGCAGTGTACGAGTGACAGGGAACACTGAAGCTTTCTTT. It yields the protein CASSVRVTGNTEAFF. The rearrangement joins TRBV25-1 to TRBJ1-1, with D possibly matching TRBD1 (6 bases). The CDR3 has 15 residues. Germline V lookup: CDR1 MGHDK, CDR2 SYGVNS. Trimming removed 4 bases at V and 1 base at J, with 13 bases between.

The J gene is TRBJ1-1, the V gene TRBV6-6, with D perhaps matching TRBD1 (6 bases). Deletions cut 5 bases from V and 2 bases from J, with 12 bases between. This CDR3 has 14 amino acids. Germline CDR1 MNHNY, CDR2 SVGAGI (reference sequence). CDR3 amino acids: CASSQPGDNTEAFF. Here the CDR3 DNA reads TGTGCCAGCAGTCAACCAGGGGACAACACTGAAGCTTTCTTT.

The CDR3 coding sequence is TGTGCCAGCAGTTTAGACAACAGGGGGCTGGGACAGCCCCAGCATTTT. This codes for CASSLDNRGLGQPQHF. The chain couples TRBV28 to TRBJ1-5; TRBD1 agrees at 9 bases. V was clipped by 2 bases and J by 7 bases; unmatched bases: 9. The CDR3 runs to 16 residues. CDR1 and CDR2 (germline): MDHEN, SYDVKM.

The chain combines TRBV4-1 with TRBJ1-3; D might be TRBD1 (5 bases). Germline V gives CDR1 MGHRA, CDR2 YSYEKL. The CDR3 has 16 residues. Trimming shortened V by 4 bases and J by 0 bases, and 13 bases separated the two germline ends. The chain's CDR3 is CASSPLGVSSGNTIYF. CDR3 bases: TGCGCCAGCAGCCCGCTGGGGGTTAGCTCTGGAAACACCATATATTTT.

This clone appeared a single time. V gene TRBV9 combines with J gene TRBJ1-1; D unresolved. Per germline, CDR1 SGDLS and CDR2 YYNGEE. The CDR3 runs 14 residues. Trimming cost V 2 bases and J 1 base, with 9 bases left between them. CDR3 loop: CASSVGRENTEAFF. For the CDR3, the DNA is TGTGCCAGCAGCGTGGGCCGGGAGAACACTGAAGCTTTCTTT.

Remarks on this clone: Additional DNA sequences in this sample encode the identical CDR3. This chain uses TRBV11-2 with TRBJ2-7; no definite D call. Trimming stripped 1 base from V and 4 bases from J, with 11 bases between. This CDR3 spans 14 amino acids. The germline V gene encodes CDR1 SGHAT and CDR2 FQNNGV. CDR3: CASSLVGSEYEQYF. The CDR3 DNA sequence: TGTGCCAGCAGCTTAGTGGGGTCGGAGTACGAGCAGTACTTC.

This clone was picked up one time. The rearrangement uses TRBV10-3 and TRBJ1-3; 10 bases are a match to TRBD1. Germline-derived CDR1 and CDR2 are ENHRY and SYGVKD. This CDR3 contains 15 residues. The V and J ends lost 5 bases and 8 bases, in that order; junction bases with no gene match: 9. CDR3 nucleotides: TGTGCCATCAGTTCCGGACAGGGGGGATCGGACACCATATATTTT. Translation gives CAISSGQGGSDTIYF.

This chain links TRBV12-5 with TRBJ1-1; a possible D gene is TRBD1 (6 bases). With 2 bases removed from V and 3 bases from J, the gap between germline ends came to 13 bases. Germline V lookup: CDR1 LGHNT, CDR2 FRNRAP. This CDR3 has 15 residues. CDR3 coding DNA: TGTGCTAGTGGTTTGCCCGGGGCAGGGGACACTGAAGCTTTCTTT. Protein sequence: CASGLPGAGDTEAFF.

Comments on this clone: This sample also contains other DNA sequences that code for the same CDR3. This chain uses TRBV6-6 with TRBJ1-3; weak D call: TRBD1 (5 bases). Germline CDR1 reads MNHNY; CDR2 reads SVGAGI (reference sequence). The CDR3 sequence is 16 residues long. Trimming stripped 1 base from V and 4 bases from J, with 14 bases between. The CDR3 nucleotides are TGTGCCAGCAGTTACTGGCAGGGTGAAGGAGGAAACACCATATATTTT. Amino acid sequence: CASSYWQGEGGNTIYF.